This T cell receptor beta chain was found in a study of radiotherapy plus CTLA-4 blockade in lung cancer. Study-level information: Among patients, more than 15% showed objective responses, and roughly 31% had disease control.

Comments on this clone: Its antigen is currently unknown.

Findings of the study overall: The study found tumor-derived TCR clones expanded in blood after radiotherapy plus ipilimumab. The best predictor of response was reported to be early blood T cell clone dynamics, with interferon-beta.

The CDR3 runs to 15 residues. V lost 4 bases and J lost 6, with 17 bases in between. Germline V gene sequence: CDR1 SGDLS, CDR2 YYNGEE. Profiled with immunoSEQ multiplex PCR; TCRdb holds only in-frame clones, not every one. The table records some 70,000 clones, about four fifths of them present only once. People whose metastatic non-small-cell lung cancer was chemo-refractory got focal radiation along with CTLA-4 blockade by ipilimumab. The V call is TRBV9, the J call TRBJ2-1; perhaps TRBD2 as D (6 bases). The receptor comes from a human donor with non-small cell lung cancer who had a partial response to radiotherapy plus ipilimumab. Sequenced here: peripheral blood, sampled from a patient treated with radiotherapy plus ipilimumab. The CDR3 reads CASSLRLEEGNEQFF. CDR3 DNA sequence: TGTGCCAGCAGCCTTAGACTTGAGGAGGGCAATGAGCAGTTCTTC. Together with reference TRBV9 and TRBJ2-1, the CDR3 gives the full variable domain: DSGVTQTPKHLITATGQRVTLRCSPRSGDLSVYWYQQSLDQGLQFLIQYYNGEERAKGNILERFSAQQFPDLHSELNLSSLELGDSALYFCASSLRLEEGNEQFFGPGTRLTVL.